This T cell receptor beta chain is from a study of T cell repertoires in cytomegalovirus infection. As for the study in general: Well-studied HLA-B-restricted CMV epitopes were used in the study alongside recently identified HLA-C-restricted ones. Through public TCR beta signatures, both CMV infection and matching HLA type were indicated. The study's findings and limits: There were carriers of CMV plus the relevant HLA, and cumulative public TCR beta family frequency identified them. Ex vivo responses were dominated by HLA-C-restricted CMV-specific TCR beta clonotypes.

Germline V gives CDR1 SGHVS, CDR2 FNYEAQ. V was pared by 5 bases and J by 1 base, with 11 bases between. This CDR3 region has 14 residues. TCRdb reprocessed the reads with MiXCR, giving one entry per CDR3 protein. The sample lists over 100,000 distinct CDR3 sequences, approximately 28% seen once, with about 81% in the top ten. This clonotype was counted only a few times. Its specificity is not known. This chain joins TRBV7-6 and TRBJ1-1; possible D gene TRBD1, 5 bases. The sequences come from CD8+ T cells from cultured PBMCs, collected from culture after CMV antigen stimulation. The receptor was derived from a human donor in good health (CMV status not recorded). Some clones in this sample may be carry-over from other donors' samples. The CDR3 coding sequence is TGTGCCAGCAGCCTTCATCAGGGGAACACTGAAGCTTTCTTT. As protein: CASSLHQGNTEAFF.